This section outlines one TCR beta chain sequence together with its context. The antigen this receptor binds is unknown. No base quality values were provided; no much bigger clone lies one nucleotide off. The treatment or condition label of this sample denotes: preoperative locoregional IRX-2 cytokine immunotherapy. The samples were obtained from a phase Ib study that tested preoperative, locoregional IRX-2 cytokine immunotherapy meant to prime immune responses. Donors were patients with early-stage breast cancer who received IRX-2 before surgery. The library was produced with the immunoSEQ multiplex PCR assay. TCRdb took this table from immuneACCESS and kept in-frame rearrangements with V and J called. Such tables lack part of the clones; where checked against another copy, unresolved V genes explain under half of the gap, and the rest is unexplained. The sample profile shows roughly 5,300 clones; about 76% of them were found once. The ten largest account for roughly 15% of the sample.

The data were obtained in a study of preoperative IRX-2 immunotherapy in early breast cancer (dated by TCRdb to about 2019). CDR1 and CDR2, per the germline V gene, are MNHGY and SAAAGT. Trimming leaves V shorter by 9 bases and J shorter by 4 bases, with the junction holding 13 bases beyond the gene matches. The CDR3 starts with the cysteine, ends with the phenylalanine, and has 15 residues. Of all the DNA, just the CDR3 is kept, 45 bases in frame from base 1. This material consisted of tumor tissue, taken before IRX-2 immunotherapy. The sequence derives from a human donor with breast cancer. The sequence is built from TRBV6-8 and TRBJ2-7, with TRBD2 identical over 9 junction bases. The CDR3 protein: CASGGLAGQGYEQYF. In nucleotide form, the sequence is TGTGCCAGTGGCGGGCTAGCGGGACAAGGGTACGAGCAGTACTTC.